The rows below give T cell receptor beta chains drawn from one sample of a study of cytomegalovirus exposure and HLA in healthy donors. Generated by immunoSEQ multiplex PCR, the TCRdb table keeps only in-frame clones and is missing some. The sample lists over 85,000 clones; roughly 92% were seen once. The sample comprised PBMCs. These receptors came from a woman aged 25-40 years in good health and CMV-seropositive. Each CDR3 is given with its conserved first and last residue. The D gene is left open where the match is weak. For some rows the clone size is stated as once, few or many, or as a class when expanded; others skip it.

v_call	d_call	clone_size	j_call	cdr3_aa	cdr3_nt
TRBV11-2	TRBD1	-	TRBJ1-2	CASSFRKTGVDYGYTF	TGTGCCAGCAGCTTTCGTAAGACAGGGGTCGACTATGGCTACACCTTC
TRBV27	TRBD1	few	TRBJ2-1	CASSLRGTGPHNEQFF	TGTGCCAGCAGCCTCCGCGGGACAGGGCCCCACAATGAGCAGTTCTTC
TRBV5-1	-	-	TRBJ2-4	CASSLAEVSQGNIQYF	TGCGCCAGCAGCTTGGCCGAGGTTTCCCAAGGTAACATTCAGTACTTC
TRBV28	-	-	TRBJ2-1	CASGGMSYNEQFF	TGTGCCAGCGGGGGGATGTCCTACAATGAGCAGTTCTTC
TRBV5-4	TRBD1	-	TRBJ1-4	CASSSQGAPNEKLFF	TGTGCCAGCAGCTCCCAGGGGGCACCTAATGAAAAACTGTTTTTT
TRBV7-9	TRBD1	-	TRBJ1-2	CASSLMSRQGSGYTF	TGTGCCAGCAGCTTAATGAGCCGACAGGGTTCAGGCTACACCTTC
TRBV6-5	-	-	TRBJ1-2	CASRKNRAGYTF	TGTGCCAGCAGAAAAAACAGGGCTGGCTACACCTTC
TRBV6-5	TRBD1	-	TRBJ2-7	CASRRQGVYEQYF	TGTGCCAGCAGACGACAGGGTGTCTACGAGCAGTACTTC
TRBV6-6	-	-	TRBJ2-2	CASSYSRLAGELFF	TGTGCCAGCAGTTACTCCCGACTAGCCGGGGAGCTGTTTTTT
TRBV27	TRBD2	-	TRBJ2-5	CATSRSGEAFETQYF	TGTGCCACCTCAAGAAGCGGGGAGGCGTTCGAGACCCAGTACTTC
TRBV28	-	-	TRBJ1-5	CASSSDTILPQHF	TGTGCCAGCAGCTCGGACACGATTTTGCCCCAGCATTTT